The sequence of this T cell receptor (beta chain) was determined in a study of technical replicates of blood from a handful of donors. The repertoire was sequenced with immunoSEQ multiplex PCR; TCRdb's copy has only in-frame clones and lacks some. The table has 65,000 to 95,000 clones, 98% seen once. Germline V lookup: CDR1 MNHEY, CDR2 SVGAGI. V lost 5 bases to trimming and J lost 6 bases; unmatched junction nucleotides: 8. The CDR3 runs to 14 residues. The sequence was obtained from a human donor in good health. This rearrangement joins TRBV6-5 to TRBJ2-7, with TRBD1 identical over 9 bases. The sample taken for sequencing was T cells isolated from PBMCs. The CDR3 is CASSVRQGVGEQYF. For the CDR3, the DNA is TGTGCCAGCAGTGTGAGACAGGGGGTCGGCGAGCAGTACTTC.